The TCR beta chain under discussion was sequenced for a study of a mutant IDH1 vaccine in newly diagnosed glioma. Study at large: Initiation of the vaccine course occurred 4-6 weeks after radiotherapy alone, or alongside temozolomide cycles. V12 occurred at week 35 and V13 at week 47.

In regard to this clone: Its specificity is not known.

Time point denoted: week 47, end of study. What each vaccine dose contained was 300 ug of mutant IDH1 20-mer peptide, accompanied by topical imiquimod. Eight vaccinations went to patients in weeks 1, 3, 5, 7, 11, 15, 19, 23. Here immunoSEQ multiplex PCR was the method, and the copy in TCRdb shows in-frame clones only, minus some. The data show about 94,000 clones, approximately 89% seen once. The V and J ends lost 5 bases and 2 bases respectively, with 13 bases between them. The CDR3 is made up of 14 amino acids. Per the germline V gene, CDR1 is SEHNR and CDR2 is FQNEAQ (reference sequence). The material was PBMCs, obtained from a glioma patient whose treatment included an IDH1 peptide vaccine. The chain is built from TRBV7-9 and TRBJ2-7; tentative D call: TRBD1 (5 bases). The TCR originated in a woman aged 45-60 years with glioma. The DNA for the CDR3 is TGTGCCAGCAGCCCCCGGACAAGCCCCTACGAGCAGTACTTC. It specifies CASSPRTSPYEQYF. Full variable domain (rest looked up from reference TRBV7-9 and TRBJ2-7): DTGVSQNPRHKITKRGQNVTFRCDPISEHNRLYWYRQTLGQGPEFLTYFQNEAQLEKSRLLSDRFSAERPKGSFSTLEIQRTEQGDSAMYLCASSPRTSPYEQYFGPGTRLTVT.